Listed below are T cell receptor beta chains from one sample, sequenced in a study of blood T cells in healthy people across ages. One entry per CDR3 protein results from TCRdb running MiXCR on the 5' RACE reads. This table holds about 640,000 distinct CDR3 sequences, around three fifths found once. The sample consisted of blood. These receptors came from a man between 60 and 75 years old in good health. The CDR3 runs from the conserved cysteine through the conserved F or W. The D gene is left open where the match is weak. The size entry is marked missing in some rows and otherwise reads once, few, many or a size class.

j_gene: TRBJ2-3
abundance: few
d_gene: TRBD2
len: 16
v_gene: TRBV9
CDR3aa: CASSGLLAGVGGTQYF
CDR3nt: TGTGCCAGCAGCGGACTCCTAGCGGGGGTTGGAGGGACGCAGTATTTT

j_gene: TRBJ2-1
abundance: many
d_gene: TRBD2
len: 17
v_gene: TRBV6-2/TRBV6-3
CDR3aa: CASSLGSSGGAYNEQFF
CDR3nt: TGTGCCAGCTCACTCGGCTCTAGCGGGGGGGCATACAATGAGCAGTTCTTC

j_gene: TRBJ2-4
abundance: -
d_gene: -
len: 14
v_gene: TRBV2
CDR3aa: CASSDNLAKNIQYF
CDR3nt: TGTGCCAGCAGTGACAATCTAGCCAAAAACATTCAGTACTTC

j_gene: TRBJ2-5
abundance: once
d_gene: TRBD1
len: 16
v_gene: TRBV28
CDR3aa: CASGMGTGNKRETQYF
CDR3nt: TGTGCCAGCGGTATGGGGACAGGGAATAAGCGAGAGACCCAGTACTTC

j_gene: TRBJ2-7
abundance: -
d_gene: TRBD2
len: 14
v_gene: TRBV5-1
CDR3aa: CASKGLGTSGEQYF
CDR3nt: TGCGCCAGCAAAGGGCTCGGGACTAGCGGGGAGCAGTACTTC

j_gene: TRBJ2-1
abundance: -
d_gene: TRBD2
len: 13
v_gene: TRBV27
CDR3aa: CASSFSVGGEQFF
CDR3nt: TGTGCCAGCAGTTTTTCTGTGGGGGGGGAGCAGTTCTTC

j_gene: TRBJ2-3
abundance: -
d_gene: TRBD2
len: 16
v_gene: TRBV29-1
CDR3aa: CSAKGLAGGTTDTQYF
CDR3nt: TGCAGCGCGAAGGGACTAGCGGGGGGGACCACAGATACGCAGTATTTT

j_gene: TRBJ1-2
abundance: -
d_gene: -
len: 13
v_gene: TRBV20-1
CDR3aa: CSARDRAGYGYTF
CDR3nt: TGCAGTGCTAGAGATAGGGCGGGGTATGGCTACACCTTC

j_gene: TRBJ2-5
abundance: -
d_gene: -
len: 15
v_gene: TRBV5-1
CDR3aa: CASSLGAPPKETQYF
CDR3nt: TGCGCCAGCAGCTTGGGGGCCCCACCAAAAGAGACCCAGTACTTC

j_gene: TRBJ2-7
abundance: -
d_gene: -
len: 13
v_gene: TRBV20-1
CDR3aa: CSARAAAVYEQYF
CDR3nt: TGCAGTGCTAGAGCGGCGGCAGTTTACGAGCAGTACTTC

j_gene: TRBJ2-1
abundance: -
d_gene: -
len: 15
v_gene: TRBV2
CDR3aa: CASSDGSPPYNEQFF
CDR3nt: TGTGCCAGCAGTGACGGCAGTCCGCCCTACAATGAGCAGTTCTTC

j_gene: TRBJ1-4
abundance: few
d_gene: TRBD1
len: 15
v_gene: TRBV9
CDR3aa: CASSAQGAVNEKLFF
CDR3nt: TGTGCCAGCAGCGCGCAGGGGGCGGTTAATGAAAAACTGTTTTTT

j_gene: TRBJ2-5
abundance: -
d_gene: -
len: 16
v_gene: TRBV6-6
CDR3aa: CASSYKTGRESRTQYF
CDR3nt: TGTGCCAGCAGTTATAAAACGGGACGGGAGAGTAGGACCCAGTACTTC

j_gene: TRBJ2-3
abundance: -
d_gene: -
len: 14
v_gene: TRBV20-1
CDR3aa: CSAREPAPGDTQYF
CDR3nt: TGCAGTGCTAGAGAACCCGCTCCCGGGGATACGCAGTATTTT

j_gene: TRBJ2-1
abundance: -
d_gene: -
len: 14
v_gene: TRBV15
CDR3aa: CATSRASGDNEQFF
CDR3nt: TGTGCCACCAGCAGAGCCTCGGGAGACAATGAGCAGTTCTTC

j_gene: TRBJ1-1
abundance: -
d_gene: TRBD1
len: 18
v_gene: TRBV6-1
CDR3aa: CASSGETRTGFMNTEAFF
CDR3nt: TGTGCCAGCAGTGGCGAGACACGGACAGGGTTTATGAACACTGAAGCTTTCTTT

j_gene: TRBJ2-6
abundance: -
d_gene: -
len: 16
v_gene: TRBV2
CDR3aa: CASSLTPGSGANVLTF
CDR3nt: TGTGCCAGCAGCCTAACTCCCGGGTCTGGGGCCAACGTCCTGACTTTC

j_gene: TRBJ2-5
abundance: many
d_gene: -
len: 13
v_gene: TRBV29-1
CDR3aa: CSPRVPRKETQYF
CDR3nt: TGCAGTCCCCGGGTCCCAAGAAAGGAGACCCAGTACTTC

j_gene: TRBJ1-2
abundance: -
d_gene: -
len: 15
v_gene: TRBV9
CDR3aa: CASSVKEYRNYGYTF
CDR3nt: TGTGCCAGCAGCGTAAAAGAGTACAGAAACTATGGCTACACCTTC

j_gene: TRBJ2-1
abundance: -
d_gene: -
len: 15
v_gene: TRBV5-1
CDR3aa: CASSLIGALYNEQFF
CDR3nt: TGCGCCAGCAGCTTGATAGGAGCACTCTACAATGAGCAGTTCTTC

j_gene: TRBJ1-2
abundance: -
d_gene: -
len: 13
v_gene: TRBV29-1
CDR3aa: CSADGQLGYGYTF
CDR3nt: TGCAGCGCCGATGGACAGCTGGGGTATGGCTACACCTTC

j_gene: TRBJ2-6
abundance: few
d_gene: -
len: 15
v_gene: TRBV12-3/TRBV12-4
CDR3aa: CASSLMGAGANVLTF
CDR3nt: TGTGCCAGCAGTTTAATGGGAGCTGGGGCCAACGTCCTGACTTTC

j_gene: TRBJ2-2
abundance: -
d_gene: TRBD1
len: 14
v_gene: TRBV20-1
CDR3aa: CSARTGGDTGELFF
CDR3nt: TGCAGTGCTCGGACAGGGGGGGACACCGGGGAGCTGTTTTTT

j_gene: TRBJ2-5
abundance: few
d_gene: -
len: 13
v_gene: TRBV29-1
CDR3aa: CSVEYLGDGTQYF
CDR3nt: TGCAGCGTTGAATATCTAGGGGATGGGACCCAGTACTTC

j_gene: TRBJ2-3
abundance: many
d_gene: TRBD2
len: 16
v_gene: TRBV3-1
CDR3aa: CASSQEPGLATDTQYF
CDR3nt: TGTGCCAGCAGCCAAGAACCGGGACTAGCGACAGATACGCAGTATTTT

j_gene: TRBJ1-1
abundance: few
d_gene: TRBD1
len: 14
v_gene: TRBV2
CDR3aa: CASIDRGLNTEAFF
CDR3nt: TGTGCCAGCATTGACAGGGGTTTGAACACTGAAGCTTTCTTT

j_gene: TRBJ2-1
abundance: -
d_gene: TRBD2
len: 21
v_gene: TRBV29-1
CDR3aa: CSIEGLMGTSGGSSSYNEQFF
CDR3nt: TGCAGCATTGAAGGCCTAATGGGGACTAGCGGGGGGTCCAGCTCCTACAATGAGCAGTTCTTC

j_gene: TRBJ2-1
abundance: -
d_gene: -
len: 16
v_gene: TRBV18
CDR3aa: CASSPQVGGPSNEQFF
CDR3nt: TGTGCCAGCTCACCACAAGTGGGGGGCCCAAGTAATGAGCAGTTCTTC

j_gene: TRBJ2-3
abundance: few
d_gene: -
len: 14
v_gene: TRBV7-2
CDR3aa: CASSHRKNTDTQYF
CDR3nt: TGTGCCAGCAGCCACAGAAAGAACACAGATACGCAGTATTTT

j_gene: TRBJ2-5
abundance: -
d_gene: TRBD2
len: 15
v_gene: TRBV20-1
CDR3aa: CSAPRGGAGETGQYF
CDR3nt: TGCAGTGCTCCTCGAGGGGGAGCGGGGGAAACGGGGCAGTACTTC

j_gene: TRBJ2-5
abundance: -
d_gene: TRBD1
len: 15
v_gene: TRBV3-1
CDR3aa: CASSSRDSYQETQYF
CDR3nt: TGTGCCAGCAGCTCCCGGGACAGCTATCAAGAGACCCAGTACTTC

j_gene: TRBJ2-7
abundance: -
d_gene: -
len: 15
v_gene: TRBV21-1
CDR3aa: CASTEGQGGPYEQYF
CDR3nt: TGTGCCAGCACCGAGGGACAGGGGGGTCCGTACGAGCAGTACTTC

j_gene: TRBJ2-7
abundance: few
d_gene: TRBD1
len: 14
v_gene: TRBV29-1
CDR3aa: CSVDPGQDSYEQYF
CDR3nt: TGCAGCGTGGATCCGGGACAGGACTCCTACGAGCAGTACTTC

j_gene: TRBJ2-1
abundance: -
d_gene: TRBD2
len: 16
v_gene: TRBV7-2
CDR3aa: CASRRGGGGTYNEQFF
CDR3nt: TGTGCCAGCAGGCGCGGCGGGGGGGGTACTTACAATGAGCAGTTCTTC

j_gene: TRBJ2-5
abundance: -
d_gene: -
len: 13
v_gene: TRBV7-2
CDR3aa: CASSLGGYGTQYF
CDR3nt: TGTGCCAGCAGCTTAGGGGGCTACGGGACCCAGTACTTC

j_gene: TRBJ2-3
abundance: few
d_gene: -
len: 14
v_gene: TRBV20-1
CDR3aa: CSALTELGTDTQYF
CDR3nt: TGCAGTGCGTTGACAGAGCTTGGCACAGATACGCAGTATTTT

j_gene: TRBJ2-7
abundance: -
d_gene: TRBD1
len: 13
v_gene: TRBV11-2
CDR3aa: CASSSQRGHEQYF
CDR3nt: TGTGCCAGCAGCTCCCAAAGGGGGCACGAGCAGTACTTC

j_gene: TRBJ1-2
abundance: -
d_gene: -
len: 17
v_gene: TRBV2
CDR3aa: CASSARRNRGTAAGYTF
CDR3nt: TGTGCCAGCAGTGCGAGACGTAACCGGGGGACCGCGGCGGGCTACACCTTC

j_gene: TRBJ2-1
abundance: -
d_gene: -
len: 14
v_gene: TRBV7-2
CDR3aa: CASGRRLGENEQFF
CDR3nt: TGTGCCAGCGGGAGGCGACTGGGGGAGAATGAGCAGTTCTTC

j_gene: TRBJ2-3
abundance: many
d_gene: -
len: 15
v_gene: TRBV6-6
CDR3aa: CASVYRGGRSDTQYF
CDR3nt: TGTGCCAGTGTCTACAGGGGGGGGCGGTCAGATACGCAGTATTTT

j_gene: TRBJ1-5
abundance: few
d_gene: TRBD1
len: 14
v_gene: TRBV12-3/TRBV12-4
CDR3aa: CASSRGLLNQPQHF
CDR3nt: TGTGCCAGCTCGAGGGGGCTCCTGAATCAGCCCCAGCATTTT

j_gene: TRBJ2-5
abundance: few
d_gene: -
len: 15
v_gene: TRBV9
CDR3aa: CASSARGRSQETQYF
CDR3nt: TGTGCCAGCAGCGCTCGCGGGCGGAGCCAAGAGACCCAGTACTTC

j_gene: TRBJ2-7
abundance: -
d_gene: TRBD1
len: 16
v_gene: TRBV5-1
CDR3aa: CASSIGQGSGLGEQYF
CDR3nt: TGCGCCAGCAGCATAGGACAGGGAAGTGGGTTGGGCGAGCAGTACTTC

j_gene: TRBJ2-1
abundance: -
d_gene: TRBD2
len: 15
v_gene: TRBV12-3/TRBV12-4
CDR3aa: CASRGGLASGNEQFF
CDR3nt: TGTGCCAGCAGGGGGGGACTAGCCAGTGGCAATGAGCAGTTCTTC

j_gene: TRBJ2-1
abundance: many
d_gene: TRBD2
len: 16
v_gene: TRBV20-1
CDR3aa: CSTLGASGGGRNEQFF
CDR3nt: TGCAGTACCCTGGGGGCTAGCGGGGGGGGCAGGAATGAGCAGTTCTTC

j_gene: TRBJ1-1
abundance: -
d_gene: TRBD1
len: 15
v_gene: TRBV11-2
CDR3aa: CASSLDLTGGTEAFF
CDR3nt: TGTGCCAGCAGCTTAGATCTCACAGGGGGCACTGAAGCTTTCTTT

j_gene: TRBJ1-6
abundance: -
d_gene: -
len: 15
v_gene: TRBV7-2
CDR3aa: CASSSPFAVNSPLHF
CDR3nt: TGTGCCAGCAGCTCCCCTTTTGCAGTCAATTCACCCCTCCACTTT

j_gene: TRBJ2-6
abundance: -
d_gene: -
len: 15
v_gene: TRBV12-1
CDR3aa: CASSSRRPGANVLTF
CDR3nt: TGTGCCAGCAGCTCCCGTCGACCTGGGGCCAACGTCCTGACTTTC

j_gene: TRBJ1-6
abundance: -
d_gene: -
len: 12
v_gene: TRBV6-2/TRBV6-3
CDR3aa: CANRRGNSPLHF
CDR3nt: TGTGCCAACCGTAGGGGTAATTCACCCCTCCACTTT